The 20 T cell receptor beta chains below come from one sample, sequenced in a study of T cell repertoires and Cas9 in healthy adults. TCRdb's copy holds only in-frame clones and misses some; the assay was immunoSEQ multiplex PCR. The table shows some 15,000 clones, with 89% occurring only once. Sequenced input: Tregs (CD4+, CD25+, CD127-, CD137-, CD154-) from PBMCs; culture status not recorded. Every receptor here comes from a human donor in good health.

The gene calls are TRBV19 and TRBJ1-6, with unresolved D. The CDR3 sequence is 17 residues long. V lost 2 bases and J lost 7, with 18 bases in between. CDR1 is LNHDA and CDR2 is SQIVND in the germline V gene (reference sequence). This CDR3 reads CASSIFWTQTRNSPLHF. The CDR3 DNA is TGTGCCAGTAGTATATTTTGGACTCAGACCAGAAATTCACCCCTCCACTTT.

The genes are TRBV7-9 and TRBJ2-7, with TRBD1 matching over 12 bases. The CDR3 contains 14 residues. CDR1 SEHNR and CDR2 FQNEAQ come from the germline V gene (reference sequence). V was pared by 3 bases and J by 4 bases, with 1 base of the junction left unmatched. This CDR3 reads CASSLGQGAYEQYF. The CDR3 DNA follows: TGTGCCAGCAGCTTGGGACAGGGGGCGTACGAGCAGTACTTC. Filled out from reference TRBV7-9 and TRBJ2-7, the complete variable domain reads DTGVSQNPRHKITKRGQNVTFRCDPISEHNRLYWYRQTLGQGPEFLTYFQNEAQLEKSRLLSDRFSAERPKGSFSTLEIQRTEQGDSAMYLCASSLGQGAYEQYFGPGTRLTVT.

V gene TRBV29-1 combines with J gene TRBJ2-2, with TRBD2 identical over 7 bases. Germline assignment: CDR1 SQVTM and CDR2 ANQGSEA. V gave up 0 bases and J gave up 5 bases; unmatched junction bases: 12. CDR3 length equals 17 residues. CDR3 bases: TGCAGCGTTGAAGATCGATCGGGCGGGGGAGTAACCGGGGAGCTGTTTTTT. Translation gives CSVEDRSGGGVTGELFF.

This chain uses TRBV11-2 with TRBJ2-2; D is unclear. The V and J ends lost 1 base and 6 bases respectively, with 9 bases between them. CDR3 length: 14 residues. Germline V gives CDR1 SGHAT, CDR2 FQNNGV. The CDR3 DNA reads TGTGCCAGCAGCTTAGCTCGGATGGCCGGGGAGCTGTTTTTT. It yields the protein CASSLARMAGELFF.

This clone occurred once. This chain links TRBV5-1 with TRBJ1-2; possible D gene TRBD1, 5 bases. The CDR3 is 14 residues long. Germline V gene sequence: CDR1 SGHRS, CDR2 YFSETQ. Trimming removed 2 bases at V and 6 bases at J, with 14 bases between. The CDR3 nucleotides are TGCGCCAGCAGCTTAAGGGTGATGGGGGATGGCTACACCTTC. Residues: CASSLRVMGDGYTF.

This chain connects TRBV7-8 to TRBJ2-7; TRBD2 aligns across 14 bases. This CDR3 contains 20 residues. Unmatched junction bases numbered 16, after V lost 1 base and J lost 5 bases. Germline CDR1 SGHVS, CDR2 FQNEAQ. The CDR3 nucleotides read TGTGCCAGCAGCTTAGGTAAGAAGACCGGGACTAGCGGGAGTCCCCACGAGCAGTACGTC. This codes for CASSLGKKTGTSGSPHEQYV.

This clone has just a few counts. The V and J genes are TRBV7-2 and TRBJ2-1; 8 bases match TRBD2. CDR3 size: 16 residues. Looked up from germline, CDR1 is SGHTA and CDR2 is FQGNSA. V gave up 1 base and J gave up 3 bases; unmatched junction bases: 5. This CDR3 is CASSLVWLAGYNEQFF. In DNA form, the CDR3 reads TGTGCCAGCAGCTTAGTGTGGCTAGCGGGCTACAATGAGCAGTTCTTC.

The rearrangement joins TRBV28 to TRBJ2-1; 7 bases are a match to TRBD2. With 3 bases clipped from V and 0 bases from J, the junction kept 11 bases outside the gene matches. This CDR3 is built from 18 residues. CDR1 is MDHEN, CDR2 SYDVKM, per germline. In nucleotides, the CDR3 is TGTGCCAGCAGTTTCCCCCTCACTAGCGAAAGCTCCTACAATGAGCAGTTCTTC. It encodes CASSFPLTSESSYNEQFF.

This chain connects TRBV11-3 to TRBJ1-2; D unresolved. This CDR3 spans 12 amino acids. Trimming shortened V by 2 bases and J by 8 bases, and 9 bases separated the two germline ends. Germline values: CDR1 SGHNT, CDR2 YENEEA. The CDR3 region has the DNA TGTGCCAGCAGCTTAACCCGCGCAGGCTACACCTTC. Amino acid sequence: CASSLTRAGYTF.

J is TRBJ1-6 and V is TRBV5-1; no clear D gene. The CDR3 is made up of 14 amino acids. V shed 0 bases and J shed 7 bases, with 8 bases lying between them. The germline V gene has CDR1 SGHRS and CDR2 YFSETQ. The CDR3 loop reads CASSLEAPNSPLHF. In nucleotides, the CDR3 is TGCGCCAGCAGCTTGGAAGCGCCGAATTCACCCCTCCACTTT.

The gene calls are TRBV7-2 and TRBJ2-2; D unresolved. The V gene's germline CDR1 is SGHTA and CDR2 FQGNSA. The CDR3 length is 15 residues. The V end lost 1 base, the J end lost 0 bases, and 6 bases lay between the germline ends. CDR3 in DNA: TGTGCCAGCAGCTTAGGCGGTGCGAACACCGGGGAGCTGTTTTTT. Its translation is CASSLGGANTGELFF.

This clone was detected once. The V gene is TRBV6-1, the J gene TRBJ2-6, with D possibly TRBD1 on 6 matching bases. Trimming removed 3 bases at V and 2 bases at J, with 11 bases between. Germline lookup yields CDR1 MNHNS and CDR2 SASEGT. The CDR3 covers 16 residues. DNA for the CDR3: TGTGCCAGCAGTGACCCGACAGGTCCTGGGGCCAACGTCCTGACTTTC. Its protein product is CASSDPTGPGANVLTF.

This clone has just one count. This chain connects TRBV14 to TRBJ1-2, with D tentatively TRBD1 (5 bases). Looked up from germline, CDR1 is SGHDN and CDR2 is FVKESK. The CDR3 loop spans 15 amino acids. Trimming took off 0 bases at V and 6 bases at J, with 14 bases between the two ends. CDR3 sequence (DNA): TGTGCCAGCAGCCAAGATTATTGGGGGGGGAATGGCTACACCTTC. Amino acids: CASSQDYWGGNGYTF.

The chain employs TRBV5-4 and TRBJ2-3; 8 bases are shared with TRBD2. CDR3 size: 17 residues. Trimming cost V 0 bases and J 2 bases; bases outside gene matches: 8. Germline V lookup: CDR1 SGHNT, CDR2 YYREEE (reference sequence). CDR3 residues: CASSLVWASGSTDTQYF. DNA for the CDR3: TGTGCCAGCAGCTTGGTGTGGGCTAGCGGGTCCACAGATACGCAGTATTTT.

The chain links TRBV5-1 to TRBJ1-1; TRBD1 is a possible D gene (5 bases). Trimming left V 2 bases short and J 3 bases short, with 8 bases between. CDR3 length: 13 amino acids. Germline V lookup: CDR1 SGHRS, CDR2 YFSETQ. In nucleotides, the CDR3 is TGCGCCAGCAGCTTCGGGGGGGACACTGAAGCTTTCTTT. Its translation: CASSFGGDTEAFF. Together with reference TRBV5-1 and TRBJ1-1, the CDR3 gives the full variable domain: KAGVTQTPRYLIKTRGQQVTLSCSPISGHRSVSWYQQTPGQGLQFLFEYFSETQRNKGNFPGRFSGRQFSNSRSEMNVSTLELGDSALYLCASSFGGDTEAFFGQGTRLTVV.

CDR3 sequence (DNA): TGTGCCAGCAGCGTAGACGGGGTAGAGACCCAGTACTTC. Translated, it gives CASSVDGVETQYF. This chain links TRBV9 with TRBJ2-5, with D maybe TRBD2 (5 bases). Per germline, CDR1 SGDLS and CDR2 YYNGEE. V was shortened by 0 bases and J by 4 bases, with 7 bases between the two germline ends. The CDR3 totals 13 residues.

The chain carries TRBV4-2 and TRBJ1-2; D unclear. Germline CDR1 is LGHNA and CDR2 is YNFKEQ. Trimming left V 1 base short and J 3 bases short, with 9 bases between. This CDR3 region has 14 residues. CDR3 residues: CASSQVVSDYGYTF. In DNA, the CDR3 is TGTGCCAGCAGCCAAGTAGTCTCCGACTATGGCTACACCTTC.

The chain joins TRBV9 to TRBJ1-2, with D unresolved. V lost 0 bases, J lost 2 bases, and 8 bases lay in between. The germline V gene has CDR1 SGDLS and CDR2 YYNGEE. The CDR3 is made up of 14 amino acids. The CDR3 coding sequence is TGTGCCAGCAGCGTAGGTCCAGAGAACTATGGCTACACCTTC. The encoded protein is CASSVGPENYGYTF.

This clone was observed a single time. The chain employs TRBV29-1 and TRBJ2-3; 8 bases line up with TRBD1. Germline CDR1 reads SQVTM; CDR2 reads ANQGSEA. The CDR3 loop spans 13 amino acids. With V trimmed by 6 bases and J by 4 bases, 6 bases remained unmatched. CDR3 loop: CSVDRGGSDTQYF. The DNA of the CDR3 is TGCAGCGTCGACAGGGGAGGCTCAGATACGCAGTATTTT.

The chain recombines TRBV14 with TRBJ2-5; 9 positions match TRBD1. The J call may be faulty, since TRBJ2-7 better matches the DNA end. Per germline, CDR1 SGHDN and CDR2 FVKESK. This CDR3 contains 14 residues. The CDR3 protein is CASSLMGQGGEQYF. CDR3 nucleotides: TGTGCCAGCAGCCTTATGGGACAGGGCGGCGAGCAGTACTTC.